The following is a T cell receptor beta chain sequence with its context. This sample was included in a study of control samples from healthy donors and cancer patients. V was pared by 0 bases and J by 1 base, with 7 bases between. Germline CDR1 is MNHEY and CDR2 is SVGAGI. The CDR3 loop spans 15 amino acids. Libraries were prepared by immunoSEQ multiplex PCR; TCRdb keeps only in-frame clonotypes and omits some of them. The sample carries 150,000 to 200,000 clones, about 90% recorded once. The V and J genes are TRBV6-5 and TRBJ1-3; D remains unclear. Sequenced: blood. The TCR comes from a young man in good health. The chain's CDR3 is CASSYSQRSGNTIYF. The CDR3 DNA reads TGTGCCAGCAGTTACTCGCAGAGATCTGGAAACACCATATATTTT.